These 11 T cell receptor beta chains were all obtained from the same sample, sequenced in a study of blood T cells in healthy people across ages. Primers used in a second PCR of roughly 7 to 12 cycles were a sample-barcoded 5' primer and a J-beta primer mix. TCRdb re-called the 5' RACE reads through MiXCR, storing one row per CDR3 protein. This sample yields fewer than 2,000,000 distinct CDR3 sequences, of which roughly 32% are seen a single time; about 11% belongs to the top ten. The specimen sequenced was blood. The receptors were sampled from a woman under 40 in good health.

There are many counts of this clonotype. The V gene is TRBV4-1, the J gene TRBJ2-1; D gene unclear. CDR3 length: 12 amino acids. Germline V gene sequence: CDR1 MGHRA, CDR2 YSYEKL. V lost 1 base to trimming and J lost 7 bases, with 5 bases between them. The CDR3 sequence: CASSQGMNEQFF. For the CDR3, the DNA is TGCGCCAGCAGCCAAGGAATGAATGAGCAGTTCTTC.

The chain joins TRBV5-6 to TRBJ2-1; TRBD2 is a possible D gene (6 bases). The CDR3 runs to 16 residues. Germline assignment: CDR1 SGHDT and CDR2 YYEEEE. The germline V and J ends were trimmed by 2 bases and 0 bases, with 12 bases remaining between them. CDR3 loop: CASSFGRGVSYNEQFF. DNA of the CDR3: TGTGCCAGCAGCTTTGGTCGCGGGGTCTCCTACAATGAGCAGTTCTTC.

The chain couples TRBV6-5 to TRBJ1-2, with D tentatively TRBD1 (5 bases). CDR1 MNHEY and CDR2 SVGAGI come from the germline V gene. The V gene lost 5 bases and the J gene lost 6 bases, with 13 bases spanning the gap. CDR3 length equals 13 residues. This CDR3 reads CASSISEGNGYTF. The CDR3 DNA sequence: TGTGCCAGCAGTATTAGTGAGGGGAATGGCTACACCTTC.

This clonotype was picked up a small number of times. The chain joins TRBV5-5 to TRBJ2-1; 7 nucleotides match TRBD2. The CDR3 is 15 residues long. V was pared by 4 bases and J by 7 bases, with 11 bases of the junction left unmatched. The V gene's germline CDR1 is SGHKS and CDR2 YYEKEE (reference sequence). CDR3: CASSPYGTTLNEQFF. CDR3 in DNA: TGTGCCAGCAGCCCGTACGGGACTACGCTGAATGAGCAGTTCTTC. Variable domain in full (rest from reference TRBV5-5 and TRBJ2-1): DAGVTQSPTHLIKTRGQQVTLRCSPISGHKSVSWYQQVLGQGPQFIFQYYEKEERGRGNFPDRFSARQFPNYSSELNVNALLLGDSALYLCASSPYGTTLNEQFFGPGTRLTVL.

CDR3 nucleotide sequence: TGCAGTGCTAGAGCGGGGTGGAGCTCCTACAATGAGCAGTTCTTC. Protein sequence: CSARAGWSSYNEQFF. The chain recombines TRBV20-1 with TRBJ2-1, with a tentative D call TRBD2 (5 bases). Germline V gene lookup returns CDR1 DFQATT and CDR2 SNEGSKA (reference sequence). The CDR3 runs 15 residues. The germline V and J ends were trimmed by 1 base and 0 bases, with 10 bases remaining between them.

This clonotype has only a few counts. The chain has TRBV4-1 and TRBJ2-3; a weak D match, TRBD2 (5 bases). Germline values: CDR1 MGHRA, CDR2 YSYEKL. The CDR3 length is 20 residues. Deletions cut 1 base from V and 0 bases from J, with 23 bases between. The CDR3, as DNA: TGCGCCAGCAGCCAAGCAATAGTTAGGACGGGAAAATCTAGCACAGATACGCAGTATTTT. Amino acid sequence: CASSQAIVRTGKSSTDTQYF.

The J gene is TRBJ1-1, the V gene TRBV20-1; a possible D gene is TRBD1 (6 bases). The V and J ends lost 5 bases and 5 bases respectively, with 12 bases between them. The CDR3 is 12 residues long. CDR1 is DFQATT, CDR2 SNEGSKA, per germline (reference sequence). The CDR3 sequence is CSAQQGGTEAFF. The DNA of the CDR3 is TGCAGTGCTCAACAGGGAGGGACTGAAGCTTTCTTT.

This clonotype was seen a few times. This sequence joins TRBV7-7 and TRBJ2-7; no firm D call. Germline CDR1 SSHAT, CDR2 FNYEAQ (reference sequence). The CDR3 sequence is 14 residues long. Trimming shortened V by 1 base and J by 1 base, and 8 bases separated the two germline ends. The CDR3 coding sequence is TGTGCCAGCAGCTTAGAATACCAGTCCTACGAGCAGTACTTC. Its protein product is CASSLEYQSYEQYF.

This clonotype was counted at least ten times. The chain links TRBV5-1 to TRBJ2-7; no clear D. There are 15 residues in the CDR3. CDR1 SGHRS and CDR2 YFSETQ come from the germline V gene. V lost 0 bases to trimming and J lost 5 bases, with 15 bases between them. As DNA, the CDR3 is TGCGCCAGCAGCTTGGGGGCATCGGACGTAGACGAGCAGTACTTC. It specifies CASSLGASDVDEQYF.

This clonotype was observed a few times. This sequence joins TRBV7-9 and TRBJ2-3; 8 bases line up with TRBD2. After removal of 5 bases from V and 1 base from J, the junction contained 11 bases not matched to a gene. The CDR3 totals 17 residues. Germline V lookup: CDR1 SEHNR, CDR2 FQNEAQ (reference sequence). The CDR3 coding sequence is TGTGCCAGCAGCCCTGGGGGCCAAGCGGGGGGCACAGATACGCAGTATTTT. It is translated as CASSPGGQAGGTDTQYF.

In this sample, this clonotype turned up a few times. This chain uses TRBV9 with TRBJ2-1, with 11 bases fitting TRBD1. From germline, CDR1 is SGDLS and CDR2 YYNGEE. The CDR3 sequence is 17 residues long. The J segment lost 2 bases and the V segment lost 0 bases, leaving 4 bases of the junction unmatched. The CDR3 reads CASSVDPGQGAYNEQFF. The CDR3 DNA follows: TGTGCCAGCAGCGTAGACCCGGGACAGGGGGCCTACAATGAGCAGTTCTTC.